This T cell receptor (beta chain) emerged from a study of blood T cell repertoires in COVID-19. In the study overall: COVID-19 samples collected from the United States, Italy and Spain covered acute and convalescent phases.

Authors' methods: Nucleated cell counts were estimated from reference gene primer amplification. Clones were sequenced by immunoSEQ multiplex PCR, and TCRdb holds only the in-frame ones, with some missing. Clone size and the V and J calls come from that table; the DNA yielded D and trimming. The sample shows 150,000 to 200,000 clones, roughly 82% of them seen only once. Enrolled during active infection, Seattle patients were then followed longitudinally. CDR1 and CDR2 from the germline V gene are SEHNR and FQNEAQ (reference sequence). The V and J ends lost 0 bases and 4 bases, in that order; junction bases with no gene match: 14. The CDR3 is 18 residues long.

The chain combines TRBV7-9 with TRBJ1-1, with 7 bases lining up with TRBD1. This receptor was obtained from a woman in her sixties with COVID-19, enrolled during active disease. Sequenced material: peripheral blood. Here the CDR3 reads CASSLAPGGAPFPTEAFF. In nucleotides, the CDR3 is TGTGCCAGCAGCTTAGCACCAGGGGGTGCCCCCTTTCCCACTGAAGCTTTCTTT.